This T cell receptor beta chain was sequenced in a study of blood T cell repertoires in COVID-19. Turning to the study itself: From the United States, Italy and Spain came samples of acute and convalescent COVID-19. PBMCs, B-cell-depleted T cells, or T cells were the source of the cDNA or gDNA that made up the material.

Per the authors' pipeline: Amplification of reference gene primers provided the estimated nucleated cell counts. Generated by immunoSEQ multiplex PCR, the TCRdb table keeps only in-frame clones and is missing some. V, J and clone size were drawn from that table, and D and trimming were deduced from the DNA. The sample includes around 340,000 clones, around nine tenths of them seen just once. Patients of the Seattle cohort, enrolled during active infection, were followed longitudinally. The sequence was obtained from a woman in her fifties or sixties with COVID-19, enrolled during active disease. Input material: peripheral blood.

This chain's CDR3 is CASSQDEGASGRNTIYF. The CDR3 bases are TGTGCCAGCAGCCAAGATGAGGGGGCAAGTGGTAGAAACACCATATATTTT. The chain links TRBV4-2 to TRBJ1-3, with 7 positions matching TRBD1. V trimming: 0 bases; J trimming: 5 bases; junction bases outside the gene matches: 10. Germline CDR1 is LGHNA and CDR2 is YNFKEQ. The CDR3 sequence is 17 residues long.